The T cell receptor beta chain described here comes from a study of T cell responses to AZD1222 COVID-19 vaccine. TCRdb keeps only in-frame clones here, not all; method: immunoSEQ multiplex PCR. The sample carries 90,000 to 120,000 clones, roughly 90% recorded once. This receptor was identified in an adult in good health. This specimen consisted of peripheral blood, obtained on day 0 of AZD1222 vaccination.

The chain's CDR3 is CASSLVGSAGELFF. The CDR3 DNA reads as TGCGCCAGCAGCTTGGTCGGGTCGGCAGGGGAGCTGTTTTTT. The chain carries TRBV5-1 and TRBJ2-2; no clear D. There are 14 residues in the CDR3. The germline V gene has CDR1 SGHRS and CDR2 YFSETQ. V shed 0 bases and J shed 8 bases, with 11 bases lying between them.